This T cell receptor beta chain derives from a study of T-cell reconstitution after alpha-beta-depleted transplantation in children. CDR3 length: 16 amino acids. The V end was cut by 5 bases, the J end by 6 bases, with 26 bases between. Germline V gene data show CDR1 as DFQATT and CDR2 as SNEGSKA (reference sequence). This clonotype was seen repeatedly, ten times or more. Preparation of the TCRbeta library involved a method that used unique molecular identifiers. From the PCR reads, TCRdb called clonotypes with MiXCR, one entry per CDR3 protein. This sample has more than 150,000 distinct CDR3 sequences, with 14% to 15% found just once.

The chain has TRBV20-1 and TRBJ2-7, with D maybe TRBD2 (5 bases). This receptor was obtained from a human donor who donated a stem cell graft to a child with acute lymphoblastic leukemia. This sample comprised PBMCs from the stem cell graft donor, obtained from the stem cell graft. This chain's CDR3 is CSAEAPRGGSDGEQYF. The CDR3 DNA reads as TGCAGTGCTGAGGCCCCCCGAGGTGGGAGTGATGGCGAGCAGTACTTC.